This TCR beta chain stems from a study of Ad26.COV2.S vaccination and SARS-CoV-2 variants. Study details: Donor allocation was to the COV1001 Ad26.COV2.S trial arm.

The table came from immunoSEQ multiplex PCR; TCRdb's copy has only in-frame clones and leaves some out. The sample yields hundreds of thousands of clones, about 85% seen once. This sample's treatment: around 19 received Ad26.COV2.S at low or high dose, single or two shots; roughly 5 received placebo; per-sample allocation not given. Following the first vaccine or placebo injection, samples were taken on day 63. The germline CDR1 and CDR2 sequences are MNHEY and SVGEGT. V was pared by 2 bases and J by 0 bases, with 9 bases of the junction left unmatched. The CDR3 totals 17 residues. This specimen consisted of peripheral blood, obtained in a trial of Ad26.COV2.S vaccine versus placebo. The TCR comes from a person aged 18-65 years who received the Ad26.COV2.S COVID-19 vaccine or a placebo. The chain recombines TRBV6-2 or TRBV6-3 with TRBJ1-1; TRBD1 matches at 7 bases. CDR3 sequence reads: CASSYPLGQRMNTEAFF. The DNA of the CDR3 is TGTGCCAGCAGTTACCCCCTGGGACAGAGGATGAACACTGAAGCTTTCTTT.